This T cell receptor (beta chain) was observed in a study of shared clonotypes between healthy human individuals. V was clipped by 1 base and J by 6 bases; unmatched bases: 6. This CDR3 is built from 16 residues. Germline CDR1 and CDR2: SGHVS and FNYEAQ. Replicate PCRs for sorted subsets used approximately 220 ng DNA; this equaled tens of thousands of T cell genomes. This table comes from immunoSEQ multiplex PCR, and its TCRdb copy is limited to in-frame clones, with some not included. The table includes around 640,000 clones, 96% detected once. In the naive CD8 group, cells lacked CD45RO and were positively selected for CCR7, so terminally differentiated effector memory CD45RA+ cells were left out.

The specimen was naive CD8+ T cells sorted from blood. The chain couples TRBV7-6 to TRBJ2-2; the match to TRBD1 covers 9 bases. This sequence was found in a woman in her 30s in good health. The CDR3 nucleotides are TGTGCCAGCAGCTTAGGGAAGACAGGGGGGGCCGGGGAGCTGTTTTTT. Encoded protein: CASSLGKTGGAGELFF.